The source of this T cell receptor (beta chain) is a study of human T cells and chemical hapten exposure. The overall study: Sensitization involved placing 2% DPC onto a roughly 2 cm by roughly 2 cm region of upper inner arm skin.

Overall study findings and caveats: The study found that DPC sensitization did not change TCRs above 1 in 1000 frequency. Patch test score was positively correlated with the counts of TCRs that had expanded at PT1.

V lost 0 bases to trimming and J lost 7 bases, with 10 bases between them. Looked up from germline, CDR1 is SQVTM and CDR2 is ANQGSEA. This CDR3 is built from 13 residues. Ten or more counts support this clonotype. Its antigen is not identified. In TCRdb, the RACE reads were re-called with MiXCR into one record per CDR3 protein. In the table there are tens of thousands of distinct CDR3 sequences, more than 8% of which are singletons. Documented time point: patch test 2, 6 weeks after DPC sensitization. Stated treatment: therapeutic diphenylcyclopropenone sensitization with weekly scalp DPC. Ahead of each patch test application, blood was drawn.

The chain carries TRBV29-1 and TRBJ1-5; tentative D call: TRBD1 (5 bases). The sequence was obtained from a man aged 25-40 years with alopecia areata. Some clones in this sample may be carry-over from other donors' samples. Sequencing was performed on whole blood, taken in connection with sensitization to the hapten diphenylcyclopropenone (DPC). In DNA, the CDR3 is TGCAGCGTTGAAGAAGGGGCATGGCAGCCCCAGCATTTT. This codes for CSVEEGAWQPQHF.